These T cell receptor beta chains were read from a single sample in a study of T cells in Graves' hyperthyroidism and ophthalmopathy. TCRdb re-called the multiplex PCR reads with MiXCR, one entry per CDR3 protein. Of roughly 300,000 distinct CDR3 sequences in the sample, 25% to 30% were seen once. The sequenced sample consisted of blood. The source is a man aged 35 to 55 with Graves' hyperthyroidism that later progressed to Graves' ophthalmopathy. The CDR3 runs from the conserved cysteine through the conserved F or W. A D gene is named only where the DNA matches it firmly. Clone size appears in some rows only: once, few, many, or a class for an expanded clone.

CDR3nt	CDR3aa	abundance	v_gene	d_gene	j_gene
TGTGCCAGTAGTAGGACAGGTTTTAATCAGCCCCAGCATTTT	CASSRTGFNQPQHF	many	TRBV19	TRBD1	TRBJ1-5
TGTGCCAGCGGATTCCGGGACCTAATCTACGAGCAGTACTTC	CASGFRDLIYEQYF	-	TRBV28	-	TRBJ2-7
TGTGCCAGCAAGGACAGGGAAGAGACCGGGGAGCTGTTTTTT	CASKDREETGELFF	-	TRBV6-1	TRBD1	TRBJ2-2
TGTGCCAGCAGCCAAGATCCTCTCAGTCAAGAGACCCAGTACTTC	CASSQDPLSQETQYF	-	TRBV3-1	-	TRBJ2-5
TGTGCCAGCAGCACCCAGGCGGGGGGGCAAGAGACCCAGTACTTC	CASSTQAGGQETQYF	many	TRBV5-5	TRBD2	TRBJ2-5
TGTGCCAGCAGGTCGGACAGGGGGTCCTACGAGCAGTACTTC	CASRSDRGSYEQYF	many	TRBV2	TRBD1	TRBJ2-7
TGTGCCAGCAATTCTCCCCGGACAGGGGTCCCCGAGCAGTACTTC	CASNSPRTGVPEQYF	many	TRBV28	TRBD1	TRBJ2-7
TGTGCCAGCAGTTTACTAGCGGGGGACCTTCAAGAGACCCAGTACTTC	CASSLLAGDLQETQYF	-	TRBV12-3/TRBV12-4	TRBD2	TRBJ2-5
TGTGCCTGGACACGGAGGGGGGCCAAAAACATTCAGTACTTC	CAWTRRGAKNIQYF	many	TRBV30	-	TRBJ2-4
TGTGCCAGCAGTGTTAACAGCTATGGCTACACCTTC	CASSVNSYGYTF	many	TRBV6-1	-	TRBJ1-2
TGTGCCAGCAGCTCCCGTCTGGGCTCGAGCTACGAGCAGTACTTC	CASSSRLGSSYEQYF	many	TRBV7-8	-	TRBJ2-7
TGTGCCAGCAGCTTAGCGACAGAATATGGCTACACCTTC	CASSLATEYGYTF	many	TRBV7-2	-	TRBJ1-2
TGTGCCAGCAGTTCACCGGGACAGGGGGCGAACGAGCAGTACTTC	CASSSPGQGANEQYF	many	TRBV6-5	TRBD1	TRBJ2-7
TGCGCCAGCAGCTCGAGAAACTACGAGCAGTACTTC	CASSSRNYEQYF	many	TRBV5-1	-	TRBJ2-7
TGTGCCAGCAGCCACCTCCGGACTGAAAACTATGGCTACACCTTC	CASSHLRTENYGYTF	many	TRBV4-2	-	TRBJ1-2
TGTGCCAGCAGCTATAGCGGGACAGATCTCTATGGCTACACCTTC	CASSYSGTDLYGYTF	-	TRBV5-5	TRBD1	TRBJ1-2
TGCAGCGCCAAGTCCAGCTCCTACGAGCAGTACTTC	CSAKSSSYEQYF	many	TRBV29-1	-	TRBJ2-7
TGTGCCAGCAGTTACATCGGACACCTGGGGATAAATGGCTACACCTTC	CASSYIGHLGINGYTF	many	TRBV6-2/TRBV6-3	-	TRBJ1-2
TGCAGTGCTAGAGGCCTCGGGAGGGGCTTTAACTATGGCTACACCTTC	CSARGLGRGFNYGYTF	many	TRBV20-1	-	TRBJ1-2
TGTGCCAGCAGTCCCCGACAGGGCGAGGGGAACACTGAAGCTTTCTTT	CASSPRQGEGNTEAFF	many	TRBV12-3/TRBV12-4	TRBD1	TRBJ1-1
TGTGCCAGCAGAAGGGACAGGGCCCAAGAGACCCAGTACTTC	CASRRDRAQETQYF	-	TRBV12-3/TRBV12-4	TRBD1	TRBJ2-5
TGTGCCAGCAGTTGGGGGGACTACGAGCAGTACTTC	CASSWGDYEQYF	-	TRBV28	-	TRBJ2-7
TGTGCCAGCAGTGAAACCCCGGAGCCTTCTCCTGACGAAAAACTGTTTTTT	CASSETPEPSPDEKLFF	many	TRBV6-1	-	TRBJ1-4
TGTGCCAGCACCTCCCGACTAGCGGGAGAGGAGACCCAGTACTTC	CASTSRLAGEETQYF	many	TRBV7-2	TRBD2	TRBJ2-5
TGTGCCAGCACTCCTCCCGGCAGCCGCTTCTACGAGCAGTACTTC	CASTPPGSRFYEQYF	many	TRBV6-2/TRBV6-3	-	TRBJ2-7
TGCAGTGCTAGAGCCGGCTACGAGCAGTACTTC	CSARAGYEQYF	-	TRBV20-1	-	TRBJ2-7
TGTGCCAGCAGCTTAACCGGGACTGCAACCTACGAGCAGTACTTC	CASSLTGTATYEQYF	many	TRBV7-3	-	TRBJ2-7
TGTGCCAGCACCACGGCCGGCTACGAGCAGTACTTC	CASTTAGYEQYF	many	TRBV7-2	-	TRBJ2-7
TGTGCCAGCAGCCCGGGACCTGAAGGTGGCTACACCTTC	CASSPGPEGGYTF	many	TRBV7-3	-	TRBJ1-2
TGTGCCAGCAGCGTAGGTTCTGTCCTCTTCTATGGCTACACCTTC	CASSVGSVLFYGYTF	many	TRBV9	-	TRBJ1-2
TGTGCCAGCAGCCACACCGGGGAGCTGTTTTTT	CASSHTGELFF	many	TRBV6-1	-	TRBJ2-2
TGTGCCAGCAGGATACGCGGAGCCAACACCGGGGAGCTGTTTTTT	CASRIRGANTGELFF	many	TRBV14	-	TRBJ2-2
TGTGCCAGTAGTCGGGACAGGGCGAACACTGAAGCTTTCTTT	CASSRDRANTEAFF	many	TRBV19	TRBD1	TRBJ1-1
TGTGCCAGCAGGCCGGACAGGGGGAATGAAAAACTGTTTTTT	CASRPDRGNEKLFF	many	TRBV6-5	TRBD1	TRBJ1-4
TGTGCCTGGAGTGTACTGGGCTACAGGGCCGAGGGATACGAGCAGTACTTC	CAWSVLGYRAEGYEQYF	many	TRBV30	-	TRBJ2-7
TGTGCCAGCAGTTTAGCTGGACTAGGGACCTACGAGCAGTACTTC	CASSLAGLGTYEQYF	-	TRBV12-3/TRBV12-4	TRBD2	TRBJ2-7
TGTGCCAGCAGGCTCCGGGACAACCAAGAGACCCAGTACTTC	CASRLRDNQETQYF	-	TRBV12-3/TRBV12-4	-	TRBJ2-5
TGTGCCTGGAGTCGGACTGAGAATCAGCCCCAGCATTTT	CAWSRTENQPQHF	-	TRBV30	-	TRBJ1-5
TGTGCCAGCAGCGGTGGGACTAGCGGGTCCCTGAGGTACAATGAGCAGTTCTTC	CASSGGTSGSLRYNEQFF	many	TRBV5-8	TRBD2	TRBJ2-1
TGTGCCAGCACGGGGGGACTAGCGGGGGAGACCCAGTACTTC	CASTGGLAGETQYF	many	TRBV12-3/TRBV12-4	TRBD2	TRBJ2-5
TGTGCCAGCAGTGCCGAGACTAGCGGGATTCCAGATACGCAGTATTTT	CASSAETSGIPDTQYF	many	TRBV6-4	TRBD2	TRBJ2-3
TGTGCCAGCTGGGCAGGACCATATAGCAATCAGCCCCAGCATTTT	CASWAGPYSNQPQHF	many	TRBV6-5	-	TRBJ1-5
TGTGCCAGTAGTTTATCCTTATACAGGGGACAAGAGACCCAGTACTTC	CASSLSLYRGQETQYF	few	TRBV19	TRBD1	TRBJ2-5
TGTGCCAGCAGTAAGACCCATACTAACTATGGCTACACCTTC	CASSKTHTNYGYTF	many	TRBV28	-	TRBJ1-2
TGTGCCAGCAGCTCCGCAGGGGGCGACCACGAGCAGTACTTC	CASSSAGGDHEQYF	many	TRBV11-3	TRBD1	TRBJ2-7
TGTGCCAGCAGCCCGGGACAGTTAATCTACGAGCAGTACTTC	CASSPGQLIYEQYF	many	TRBV14	TRBD1	TRBJ2-7
TGTGCCAGCAGTTCTGGGACAGGGGGCGCGGAGACCCAGTACTTC	CASSSGTGGAETQYF	-	TRBV28	TRBD1	TRBJ2-5
TGTGCCAGTAGTATGGGCGGGACGGGCAATCAGCCCCAGCATTTT	CASSMGGTGNQPQHF	-	TRBV19	-	TRBJ1-5
TGTGCCAGCAGTGAATGGCAGGGGATCCAAGCTTTCTTT	CASSEWQGIQAFF	-	TRBV2	-	TRBJ1-1
TGTGCCAGCAGCGTAACAGGGAGGGAGACCCAGTACTTC	CASSVTGRETQYF	many	TRBV9	-	TRBJ2-5
TGTGCCAGCAGCGTCTCTAGCGGGAACACCGGGGAGCTGTTTTTT	CASSVSSGNTGELFF	-	TRBV7-3	TRBD2	TRBJ2-2
TGTGCCAGTAGCAGGGCCGAGGGGGATGTGAAGACCCAGTACTTC	CASSRAEGDVKTQYF	many	TRBV19	-	TRBJ2-5
TGTGCCAGCAGTGAAGTCGTCAGGAATTCACCCCTCCACTTT	CASSEVVRNSPLHF	-	TRBV6-1	-	TRBJ1-6
TGCGCCAGCACGGAGGGGACCTCTGGAAACACCATATATTTT	CASTEGTSGNTIYF	many	TRBV5-1	-	TRBJ1-3
TGCGCCAGCAGTCCAGGGGCGCAGGACGAGCAGTACTTC	CASSPGAQDEQYF	many	TRBV10-1	-	TRBJ2-7
TGTGCCAGCAGCTCGGGACAGGGGCAAAGGGTAAACACCGGGGAGCTGTTTTTT	CASSSGQGQRVNTGELFF	-	TRBV9	TRBD1	TRBJ2-2
TGTGCCAGCAGCTGGGGCTCTTGGGAGCAGTACTTC	CASSWGSWEQYF	-	TRBV12-3/TRBV12-4	-	TRBJ2-7
TGTGCCAGCAGCTTAGAAAGGGCTACCTACGAGCAGTACTTC	CASSLERATYEQYF	many	TRBV7-2	-	TRBJ2-7
TGTGCCAGCAGTTCCCCCCATCTAACACTCACAGATACGCAGTATTTT	CASSSPHLTLTDTQYF	many	TRBV27	-	TRBJ2-3